This T cell receptor beta chain was sequenced for a study of long-term antiretroviral therapy in people with HIV (dated by TCRdb to 2022 to 2024). Some background on the complete study: The earliest samples were collected about a decade before the 2015 WHO recommendation for immediate ART, when ART was typically delayed until CD4 counts fell. A retrospective serial study tested whether ART initiation and durable HIV suppression were associated with changes in peripheral blood TRB repertoire composition and diversity. From 25 to 30 adults with confirmed HIV infection, the cohort provided 150 to 200 cryopreserved PBMC samples, gathered serially across a mean of around 6 years (range 1-12). Among the 30 or so participants with HIV, roughly eleven were female. No cross-contamination during QIAcube processing turned up in test extractions that ran a monoclonal T-cell line alongside 33 polyclonal samples. Broader findings and caveats from the paper: Expanded TRB clones identified before ART initiation dominated the repertoire at all time points, although this dominance fluctuated and declined in many PLHIV after ART. Unsorted PBMC were profiled instead of sorted CD4+ and CD8+ T cells because pre-ART samples had limited cell numbers. Since PBMC availability was limited, sequencing covered only the TCR beta chain, with no alpha chain pairing. No data were available on ART adherence, viral resistance or therapy changes, limiting inferences about post-ART repertoire changes. ART initiation was associated with a significant increase in TRB diversity, but diversity stayed significantly below transplant donor controls even after long-term ART. HIV repertoires had narrower CDR3 length ranges than controls, and the network structure suggested an antigen-experienced repertoire that shifted only slightly toward naive after ART. Samples dated from the mid-2000s to the late 2010s, and the ART regimens used may be less effective than current ones.

Participants were included only if at least one PBMC sample before ART initiation and at least two post-ART samples were available. Every participant with HIV received treatment in the United States of America. Before DNA extraction, cryopreserved samples containing about 0.95-10 million PBMC were thawed and washed. At the time of the earliest PBMC sample, participants with HIV were aged between about 20 and 60 years. PBMC samples were contributed by each participant from 1-4 timepoints before ART initiation and 2-8 timepoints after ART initiation, with a median of 7 samples. For every participant, serial HIV viral load, CD4+ T-cell count, ART history and demographic data were obtained. Genomic DNA was extracted from unsorted PBMC with a Qiagen kit on a QIAcube, processed in batches of 12 samples. V is clipped by 3 bases and J by 0 bases, and the sequence between their germline boundaries is 7 bases long. For CDR1 and CDR2, the germline V gene (reference sequence) lists SGHNT and YYREEE. Spanning cysteine to phenylalanine, the CDR3 consists of 14 amino acids. The DNA shown is the 42-base CDR3, in frame from base 1.

Regarding this clone: What antigen it recognizes has not been identified. Base qualities are not recorded, but no much larger clone differs from it by a single base.

The immunoSEQ hsTCRB v3.0 assay was used at survey level resolution to sequence the TRB variable region. The target sequencing depth for TRB was roughly 40,000-50,000 T-cell genomes per sample. An Illumina MiSeq with a v3 150-cycle kit was used to sequence the pooled TRB libraries. The paper's data handling went like this. Repertoire analysis ran in R within a reproducible Nextflow workflow covering QC, data transformation and analysis. LymphoSeq2, an R package for exploring AIRR-Seq data, was used to implement the custom analyses. Several samples that yielded fewer than 5000 total TRB sequences were excluded, so that fewer than 250 HIV repertoires were analyzed. Among the roughly 190 retained HIV repertoires, 55 to 65 were collected before ART initiation and around 130 after ART initiation. Each repertoire was downsampled to 5000 TRB nucleotide sequences, and summary statistics were averaged across 100 downsampling iterations. Only TRB sequences with CDR3 regions of at least seven amino acids were retained for analysis. Diversity was assessed using a clonality score derived from Shannon entropy and using the Gini coefficient. In the repertoire networks, any two of the top 5000 CDR3 amino acid sequences were linked whenever the two sequences differed by an edit distance of one. GLIPH2 predicted antigen specificity groups and MHC restriction for TRB CDR3 amino acid sequences. Known CMV, EBV, HIV or tissue antigen associations were flagged by matching CDR3 amino acid sequences against VDJdb and McPAS-TCR. Pre-ART, post-ART and control groups were compared with Wilcoxon signed-rank tests and Holm-Bonferroni correction. TCRdb took this table from immuneACCESS and kept in-frame rearrangements with V and J called. Such tables lack part of the clones; where checked against another copy, unresolved V genes explain under half of the gap, and the rest is unexplained. V, J and clone size are taken as reported in that table, and D and trimming were inferred from the DNA itself. The table for this sample lists roughly 40,000 clones; around 85% of them were counted only once. The ten largest clones add up to 4% to 4.5% of the sample.

The origin of this receptor is a woman aged 50 to 60 with HIV. The chain joins TRBV5-4 to TRBJ1-3; no D gene can be assigned with confidence. The source material was unsorted PBMCs, sampled 1.2 years after starting antiretroviral therapy. The DNA sequence is as follows: TGTGCCAGCAGCTCAGCAGGCTCTGGAAACACCATATATTTT. Translated, it gives CASSSAGSGNTIYF.